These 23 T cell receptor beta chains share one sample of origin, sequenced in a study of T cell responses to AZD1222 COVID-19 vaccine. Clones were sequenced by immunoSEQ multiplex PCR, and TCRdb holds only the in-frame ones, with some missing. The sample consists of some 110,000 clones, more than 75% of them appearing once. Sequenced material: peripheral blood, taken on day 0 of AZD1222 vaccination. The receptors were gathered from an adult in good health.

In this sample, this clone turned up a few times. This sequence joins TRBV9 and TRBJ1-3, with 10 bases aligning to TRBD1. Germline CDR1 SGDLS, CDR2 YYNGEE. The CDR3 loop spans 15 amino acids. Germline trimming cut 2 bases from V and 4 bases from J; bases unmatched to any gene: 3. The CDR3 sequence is CASSVGQGGGNTIYF. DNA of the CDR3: TGTGCCAGCAGCGTTGGACAGGGGGGCGGAAACACCATATATTTT.

Here the CDR3 reads CSVGKLAGSHEQFF. The CDR3 nucleotides are TGCAGCGTCGGTAAATTAGCGGGTTCCCATGAGCAGTTCTTC. The V gene is TRBV29-1, the J gene TRBJ2-1; 7 bases line up with TRBD2. J gave up 8 bases and V 6 bases, and 13 bases lay outside the gene matches. CDR1 SQVTM and CDR2 ANQGSEA come from the germline V gene. The CDR3 runs to 14 residues.

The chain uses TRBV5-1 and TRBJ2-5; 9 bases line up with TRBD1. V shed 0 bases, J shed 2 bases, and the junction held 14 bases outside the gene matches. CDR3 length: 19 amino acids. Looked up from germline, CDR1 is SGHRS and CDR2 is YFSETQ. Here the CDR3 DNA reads TGCGCCAGCAGCTTGGCGGCCTACAGGGGGCGCCGCCAACAAGAGACCCAGTACTTC. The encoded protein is CASSLAAYRGRRQQETQYF.

CDR3 nucleotides: TGTGCCAGCAGTGAAGGAGGGGGGCACTACAATGAGCAGTTCTTC. Its translation is CASSEGGGHYNEQFF. The chain couples TRBV5-4 to TRBJ2-1; D could derive from TRBD1 or TRBD2 (6 bases each). Germline lookup yields CDR1 SGHNT and CDR2 YYREEE (reference sequence). Deletions cut 5 bases from V and 3 bases from J, with 15 bases between. This CDR3 is built from 15 residues.

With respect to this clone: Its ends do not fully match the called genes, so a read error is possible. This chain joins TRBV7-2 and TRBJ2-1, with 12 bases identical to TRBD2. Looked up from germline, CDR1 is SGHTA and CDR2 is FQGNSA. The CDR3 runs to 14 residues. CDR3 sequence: CASSSPRTSGILLF. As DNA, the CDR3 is TGTGCCAGCAGCTCCCCTCGGACTAGCGGGATATTGCTCTTC. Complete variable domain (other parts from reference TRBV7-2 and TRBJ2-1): GAGVSQSPSNKVTEKGKDVELRCDPISGHTALYWYRQSLGQGLEFLIYFQGNSAPDKSGLPSDRFSAERTGGSVSTLTIQRTQQEDSAVYLCASSSPRTSGILLFGPGTRLTVL.

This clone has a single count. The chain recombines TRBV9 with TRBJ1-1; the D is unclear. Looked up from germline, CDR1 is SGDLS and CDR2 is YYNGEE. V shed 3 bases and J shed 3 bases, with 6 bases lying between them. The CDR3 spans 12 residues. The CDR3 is CASSAWDTEAFF. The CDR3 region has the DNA TGTGCCAGCAGCGCTTGGGACACTGAAGCTTTCTTT.

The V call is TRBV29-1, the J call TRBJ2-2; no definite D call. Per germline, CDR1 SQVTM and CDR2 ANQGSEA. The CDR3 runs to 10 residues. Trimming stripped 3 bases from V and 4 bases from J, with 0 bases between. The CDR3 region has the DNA TGCAGCGTTGACACCGGGGAGCTGTTTTTT. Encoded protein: CSVDTGELFF.

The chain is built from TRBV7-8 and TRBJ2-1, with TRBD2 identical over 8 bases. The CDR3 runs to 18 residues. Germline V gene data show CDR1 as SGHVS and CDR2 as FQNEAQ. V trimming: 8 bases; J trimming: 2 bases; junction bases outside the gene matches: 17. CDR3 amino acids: CASYNLQEVAGPYNEQFF. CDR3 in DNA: TGTGCCAGCTATAACCTTCAAGAGGTAGCGGGGCCCTACAATGAGCAGTTCTTC.

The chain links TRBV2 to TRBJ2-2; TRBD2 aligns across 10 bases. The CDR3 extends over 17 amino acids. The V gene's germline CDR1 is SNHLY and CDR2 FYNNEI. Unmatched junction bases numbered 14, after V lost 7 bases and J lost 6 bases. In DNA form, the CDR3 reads TGTGCCAGCAAGGTCTCGGTGCTAGCGGGAGTACCCGGGGAGCTGTTTTTT. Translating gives CASKVSVLAGVPGELFF.

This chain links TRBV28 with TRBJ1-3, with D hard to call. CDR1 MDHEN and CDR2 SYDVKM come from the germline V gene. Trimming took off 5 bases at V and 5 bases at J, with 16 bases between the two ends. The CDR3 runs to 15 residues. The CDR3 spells CASSPDLGLRNTIYF. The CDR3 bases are TGTGCCAGCAGTCCTGACCTAGGACTGAGAAACACCATATATTTT.

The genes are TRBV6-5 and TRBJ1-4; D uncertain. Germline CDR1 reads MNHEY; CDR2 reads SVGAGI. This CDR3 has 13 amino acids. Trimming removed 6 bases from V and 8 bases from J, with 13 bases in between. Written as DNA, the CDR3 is TGTGCCAGCAGGGCGTCGATGAGGGAAAAACTGTTTTTT. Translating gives CASRASMREKLFF.

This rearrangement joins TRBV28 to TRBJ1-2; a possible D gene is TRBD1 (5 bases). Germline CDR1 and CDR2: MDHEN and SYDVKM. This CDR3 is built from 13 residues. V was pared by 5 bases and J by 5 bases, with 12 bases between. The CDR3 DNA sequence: TGTGCCAGCAGTCCCTTCGCAGGGTATGGCTACACCTTC. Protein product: CASSPFAGYGYTF.

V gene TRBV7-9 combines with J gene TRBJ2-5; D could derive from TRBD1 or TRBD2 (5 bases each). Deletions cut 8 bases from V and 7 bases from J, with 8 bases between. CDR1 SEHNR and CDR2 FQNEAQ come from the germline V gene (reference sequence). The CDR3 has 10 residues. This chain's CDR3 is CASGTGTQYF. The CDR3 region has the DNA TGTGCCAGCGGGACGGGGACCCAGTACTTC.

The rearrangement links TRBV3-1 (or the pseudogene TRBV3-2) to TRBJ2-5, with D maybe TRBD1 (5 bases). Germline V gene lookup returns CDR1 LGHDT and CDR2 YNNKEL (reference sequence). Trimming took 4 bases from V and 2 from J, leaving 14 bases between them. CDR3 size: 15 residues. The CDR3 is CASSPTLGVQETQYF. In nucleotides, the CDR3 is TGTGCCAGCAGCCCCACTCTAGGGGTGCAAGAGACCCAGTACTTC.

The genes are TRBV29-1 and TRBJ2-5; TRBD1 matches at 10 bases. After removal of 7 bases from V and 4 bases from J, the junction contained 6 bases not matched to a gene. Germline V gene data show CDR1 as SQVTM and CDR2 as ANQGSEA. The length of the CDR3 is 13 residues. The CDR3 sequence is CSGQGARGETQYF. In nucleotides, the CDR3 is TGCAGCGGACAGGGGGCGAGGGGAGAGACCCAGTACTTC.

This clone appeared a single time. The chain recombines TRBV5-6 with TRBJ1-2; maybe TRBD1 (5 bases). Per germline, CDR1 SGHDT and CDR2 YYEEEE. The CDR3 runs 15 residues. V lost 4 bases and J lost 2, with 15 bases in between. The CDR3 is CASSPRVTENYGYTF. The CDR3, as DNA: TGTGCCAGCAGCCCGCGGGTGACAGAGAACTATGGCTACACCTTC.

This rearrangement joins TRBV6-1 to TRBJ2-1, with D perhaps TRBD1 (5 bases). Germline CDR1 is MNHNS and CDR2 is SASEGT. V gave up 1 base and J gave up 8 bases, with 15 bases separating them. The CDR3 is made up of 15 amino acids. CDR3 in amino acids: CASSEDQGGPYEQFF. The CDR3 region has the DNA TGTGCCAGCAGTGAAGACCAGGGTGGGCCCTATGAGCAGTTCTTC.

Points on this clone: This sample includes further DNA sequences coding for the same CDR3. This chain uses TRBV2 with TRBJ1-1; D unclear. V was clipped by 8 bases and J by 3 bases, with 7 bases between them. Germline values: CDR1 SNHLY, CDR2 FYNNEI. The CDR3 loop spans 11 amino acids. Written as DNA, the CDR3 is TGTGCCAGCGGGGATTACACTGAAGCTTTCTTT. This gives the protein CASGDYTEAFF.

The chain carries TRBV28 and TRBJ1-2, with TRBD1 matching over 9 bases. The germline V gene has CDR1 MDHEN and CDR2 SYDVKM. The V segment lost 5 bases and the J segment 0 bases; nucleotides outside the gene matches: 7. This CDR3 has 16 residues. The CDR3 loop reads CASSTTGGEANYGYTF. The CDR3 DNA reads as TGTGCCAGCAGTACGACAGGGGGGGAGGCTAACTATGGCTACACCTTC.

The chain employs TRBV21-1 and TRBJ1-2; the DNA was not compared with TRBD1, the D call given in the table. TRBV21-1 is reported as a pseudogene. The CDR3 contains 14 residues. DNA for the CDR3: TGTGCCAGCAGGGATAAGGGGACATCGAGGGGCTACACCTTC. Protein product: CASRDKGTSRGYTF.

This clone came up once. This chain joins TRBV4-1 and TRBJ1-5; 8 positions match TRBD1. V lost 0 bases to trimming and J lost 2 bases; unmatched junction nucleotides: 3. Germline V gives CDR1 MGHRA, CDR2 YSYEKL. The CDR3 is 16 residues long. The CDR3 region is CASSQDGGQGNQPQHF. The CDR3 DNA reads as TGCGCCAGCAGCCAAGATGGGGGACAGGGCAATCAGCCCCAGCATTTT.

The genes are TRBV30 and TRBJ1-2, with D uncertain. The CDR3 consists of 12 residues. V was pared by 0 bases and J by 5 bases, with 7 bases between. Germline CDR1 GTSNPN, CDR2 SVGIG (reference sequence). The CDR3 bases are TGTGCCTGGAGTGTCACTCAGTATGGCTACACCTTC. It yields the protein CAWSVTQYGYTF. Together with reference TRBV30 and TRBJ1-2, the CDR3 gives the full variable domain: SQTIHQWPATLVQPVGSPLSLECTVEGTSNPNLYWYRQAAGRGLQLLFYSVGIGQISSEVPQNLSASRPQDRQFILSSKKLLLSDSGFYLCAWSVTQYGYTFGSGTRLTVV.

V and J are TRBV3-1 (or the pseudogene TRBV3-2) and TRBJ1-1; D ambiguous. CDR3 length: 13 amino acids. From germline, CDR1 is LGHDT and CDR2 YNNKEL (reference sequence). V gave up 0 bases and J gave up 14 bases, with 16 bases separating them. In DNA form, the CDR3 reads TGTGCCAGCAGCCAAGATTGGGGAGCGCCTGGGTTCTTT. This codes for CASSQDWGAPGFF.